This T cell receptor beta chain was obtained from a study of shared clonotypes between healthy human individuals. This CDR3 has 15 amino acids. Trimming cost V 4 bases and J 5 bases; bases outside gene matches: 5. Germline V gene sequence: CDR1 MNHNY, CDR2 SVGAGI (reference sequence). Note on this clone: The target antigen is unknown.

Study-wide points: The generation probabilities recorded for non-shared clonotypes fell below those of clonotypes shared by all four donors. Larger estimated richness was generally recorded for naive subsets relative to memory subsets.

Method: immunoSEQ multiplex PCR; TCRdb's copy keeps in-frame clones and lacks some. The sample holds 2 million to 2.5 million clones, around 95% seen once. The sequence was collected from a man aged 18 to 30 in good health. Sequencing used naive CD4+ T cells sorted from blood. Subset specified: CD45RA+ positively selected. The chain joins TRBV6-6 to TRBJ1-4; 9 bases match TRBD1. CDR3 in amino acids: CASSFSGQGNEKLFF. The CDR3 DNA reads as TGTGCCAGCAGTTTCTCGGGACAGGGCAATGAAAAACTGTTTTTT.